These T cell receptor beta chains were read from a single sample in a study of cytotoxic CD8 clonotypes in ibrutinib-treated CLL. Assay: immunoSEQ multiplex PCR; the TCRdb copy retains only in-frame clones and omits some. Of approximately 29,000 clones detected, about 62% appear once; the ten largest clones hold 12% to 15%. The sequences come from PBMCs, collected before ibrutinib treatment. These receptors were obtained from a human donor with chronic lymphocytic leukemia. Both conserved end residues are part of each CDR3. D genes are given only for firm matches. Clone size, where shown, is once, few, many, or a class for clones that have expanded.

V gene	J gene	clone size	D gene	CDR3 length	CDR3 DNA	CDR3 protein
TRBV10-1	TRBJ2-7	-	-	13	TGCGCCAGCAGTGGGGACAACTTCTACGAGCAGTACTTC	CASSGDNFYEQYF
TRBV9	TRBJ2-5	-	-	13	TGTGCCAGCAGCGTATTTGAGCAGGAGACCCAGTACTTC	CASSVFEQETQYF
TRBV6-6	TRBJ2-7	-	-	12	TGTGCCAGCAAAAGGGGGGAATACGAGCAGTACTTC	CASKRGEYEQYF
TRBV18	TRBJ2-6	once	TRBD2	14	TGTGCCAGCCTCCGGGGGGCTGGGGCCAACGTCCTGACTTTC	CASLRGAGANVLTF
TRBV30	TRBJ2-7	-	-	11	TGTGCCTGGAGCGTGGGCTACGAGCAGTACTTC	CAWSVGYEQYF
TRBV18	TRBJ1-1	-	-	13	TGTGCCAGCTCAGGTGCGGATGACACTGAAGCTTTCTTT	CASSGADDTEAFF
TRBV14	TRBJ1-1	-	-	18	TGTGCCAGCAGCCCCACCAGGTCCGGAGGATTCCGAAACACTGAAGCTTTCTTT	CASSPTRSGGFRNTEAFF
TRBV7-9	TRBJ1-2	-	TRBD1	16	TGTGCCAGCAGCTCCACCGGGACAGGGCCCAACTATGGCTACACCTTC	CASSSTGTGPNYGYTF
TRBV18	TRBJ1-5	once	TRBD1	12	TGTGCCAGCTCACCAGACAGGGAGTCCCAGCATTTT	CASSPDRESQHF
TRBV5-1	TRBJ2-5	-	TRBD1	15	TGCGCCAGCAGCTTCCTCGGACAGGGGGGAGAGACCCAGTACTTC	CASSFLGQGGETQYF
TRBV4-1	TRBJ1-2	few	-	15	TGCGCCAGCAGCCAATCCTTTACAGGGTGGGGCGGCTACACCTTC	CASSQSFTGWGGYTF
TRBV18	TRBJ2-1	once	TRBD2	15	TGTGCCAGCTCACCGACTAGCGGGACCGTCAATGAGCAGTTCTTC	CASSPTSGTVNEQFF
TRBV5-4	TRBJ2-1	-	TRBD2	14	TGTGCCAGCAGCTCCGGGGGGTCCTGGGATGAGCAGTTCTTC	CASSSGGSWDEQFF
TRBV20-1	TRBJ2-1	-	-	10	TGCAGTGGACTATGGGGTGAGCAGTTCTTC	CSGLWGEQFF
TRBV27	TRBJ1-2	once	TRBD1	19	TGTGCCAGCAGTTCACTACACCACTTGGGACAGGATAATTTAAATGGCTACACCTTC	CASSSLHHLGQDNLNGYTF
TRBV10-3	TRBJ2-7	once	-	13	TGTGCCATCAGCGGGGCCCCCCGCGACGAGCAGTACTTC	CAISGAPRDEQYF
TRBV27	TRBJ2-1	-	-	15	TGTGCCACCAACCGGGACGGGAGCCCCTACAATGAGCAGTTCTTC	CATNRDGSPYNEQFF
TRBV2	TRBJ2-7	-	-	14	TGTGCCAGCAGCGCTTGGCAGGGGATCTACGAGCAGTACTTC	CASSAWQGIYEQYF
TRBV10-3	TRBJ2-2	-	TRBD2	17	TGTGCCATCAGTGTGAGGACTAGCGGAGACCACGCCGGGGAGCTGTTTTTT	CAISVRTSGDHAGELFF
TRBV19	TRBJ2-1	large	TRBD1	15	TGTGCCAGTAGTATAGCGAACAGGGGCGCCAATGAGCAGTTCTTC	CASSIANRGANEQFF
TRBV7-3	TRBJ1-1	-	-	16	TGTGCCAGCAGCCAAGGTGGTGTGACAGGTGCCACTGAAGCTTTCTTT	CASSQGGVTGATEAFF
TRBV5-6	TRBJ2-2	-	-	13	TGTGCCAGCAGCTTGGGCCCCCCGGTGGAGCTGTTTTTT	CASSLGPPVELFF
TRBV5-6	TRBJ2-7	few	-	13	TGTGCCAGCAGCTTGGTGGACAGCTACGAGCAGTACTTC	CASSLVDSYEQYF
TRBV4-1	TRBJ2-5	few	-	17	TGCGCCAGCAGCCAAGGGTCGGGGGGCTGGTACCAAGAGACCCAGTACTTC	CASSQGSGGWYQETQYF
TRBV5-1	TRBJ1-2	few	-	13	TGCGCCAGCAGCTTGGGGGAAAGCTATGGCTACACCTTC	CASSLGESYGYTF
TRBV30	TRBJ1-2	-	TRBD1	11	TGTGCCTGGAGTCAGGGGGGTGGCTACACCTTC	CAWSQGGGYTF
TRBV27	TRBJ2-3	few	-	15	TGTGCCAGCAGTGTCCGCAACTTAGGCACAGATACGCAGTATTTT	CASSVRNLGTDTQYF
TRBV5-1	TRBJ2-7	few	-	12	TGCGCCAGCAGCTTGGTTGGATACGAGCAGTACTTC	CASSLVGYEQYF
TRBV6-6	TRBJ1-1	-	-	11	TGTGCCAGCAGTTTGTGGGATGAAGCTTTCTTT	CASSLWDEAFF
TRBV30	TRBJ2-7	-	-	12	TGTGCCTGGAGTGTAACTCCCTACGAGCAGTACTTC	CAWSVTPYEQYF
TRBV29-1	TRBJ2-5	-	-	10	TGCAGCGTTGAAGATCCACCCCAGTACTTC	CSVEDPPQYF
TRBV7-6	TRBJ2-7	few	TRBD2	16	TGTGCCAGCAGCCGCCCCGGGACTAGCGGGAGTACAGAGCAGTACTTC	CASSRPGTSGSTEQYF
TRBV7-8	TRBJ2-1	-	TRBD1	17	TGTGCCAGCAGATTGGACACCGGGACAGGGGGACTCAATGAGCAGTTCTTC	CASRLDTGTGGLNEQFF
TRBV7-2	TRBJ2-7	-	-	11	TGTGCCAGCGGAATCAACTACGAGCAGTACTTC	CASGINYEQYF
TRBV11-2	TRBJ1-1	-	-	15	TGTGCCAGCAGCTTAATTAGCGGAGCAAACACTGAAGCTTTCTTT	CASSLISGANTEAFF
TRBV4-1	TRBJ1-3	-	-	15	TGCGCCAGCAGCCAGATTCAGGGTTATGGAAACACCATATATTTT	CASSQIQGYGNTIYF
TRBV10-1	TRBJ2-2	few	-	13	TGCGCCAGCAGTACTACAAACACCGGGGAGCTGTTTTTT	CASSTTNTGELFF
TRBV5-6	TRBJ2-1	-	-	14	TGTGCCAGCAGCTTGTTTGACGGGGGCAATGAGCAGTTCTTC	CASSLFDGGNEQFF
TRBV28	TRBJ2-7	-	TRBD2	17	TGTGCCAGCAGTTTATCCATAACCGCCGGGACTAGCTACGAGCAGTACTTC	CASSLSITAGTSYEQYF
TRBV7-6	TRBJ2-1	-	-	13	TGTGCCAGCAGCTTAGGACCTACCAATGAGCAGTTCTTC	CASSLGPTNEQFF
TRBV30	TRBJ1-1	-	-	13	TGTGCCTGCGCGCTCGGGGGGGACACTGAAGCTTTCTTT	CACALGGDTEAFF
TRBV28	TRBJ2-5	-	-	13	TGTGCCAGCAATATCATTGAGGGGGGGACCCAGTACTTC	CASNIIEGGTQYF
TRBV9	TRBJ2-7	-	-	14	TGTGCCAGCAGCGTAGGGGTGGGTTTCTACGAGCAGTACTTC	CASSVGVGFYEQYF
TRBV4-1	TRBJ2-7	-	-	14	TGCGCCAGCAGCCAAGACATGAGCTCCTACGAGCAGTACTTC	CASSQDMSSYEQYF
TRBV7-6	TRBJ2-1	-	TRBD2	15	TGTGCCAGCAGCTTAATTTTACTAGCGGGAGATGAGCAGTTCTTC	CASSLILLAGDEQFF
TRBV11-2	TRBJ2-5	-	-	15	TGTGCCAGCAGCCTCCTAAGGGGAGTAGGAGAGACCCAGTACTTC	CASSLLRGVGETQYF
TRBV5-6	TRBJ2-5	-	-	14	TGTGCCAGCAGCTTGGCCCAGATCGTGGAGACCCAGTACTTC	CASSLAQIVETQYF
TRBV19	TRBJ1-2	-	-	13	TGTGCCAGTAGGGGCGGGCGATGGGATGGCTACACCTTC	CASRGGRWDGYTF